Listed here are 9 T cell receptor beta chains from one sample, sequenced in a study of blood T cell repertoires in COVID-19. Clones were read by immunoSEQ multiplex PCR, and TCRdb kept only the in-frame ones, dropping some. This table holds about 230,000 clones, 83% found once. The sample was peripheral blood. These TCRs come from a middle-aged man with active or convalescent COVID-19.

Comments on this clone: The sample contains more than one DNA sequence encoding this CDR3. The chain has TRBV11-2 and TRBJ1-1; TRBD1 is a possible D gene (5 bases). V lost 3 bases and J 1 base, leaving 6 bases between the germline ends. Germline CDR1 SGHAT, CDR2 FQNNGV. The CDR3 is 13 residues long. The CDR3 bases are TGTGCCAGCAGCTTGGGGGGGAACACTGAAGCTTTCTTT. This translates into CASSLGGNTEAFF.

The chain joins TRBV19 to TRBJ1-3, with D perhaps TRBD1 (5 bases). Germline CDR1 is LNHDA and CDR2 is SQIVND (reference sequence). V was cut by 5 bases and J by 4 bases, with 18 bases left in between. The CDR3 length is 16 residues. The DNA of the CDR3 is TGTGCCAGTAGTGCGTATTATGAGGCAGGGGGAAACACCATATATTTT. Protein: CASSAYYEAGGNTIYF.

The chain recombines TRBV30 with TRBJ1-6; D unresolved. V lost 4 bases to trimming and J lost 7 bases, with 17 bases between them. There are 15 residues in the CDR3. In germline, CDR1 is GTSNPN, CDR2 SVGIG (reference sequence). The CDR3 loop is CAWKVAGERNSPLHF. DNA of the CDR3: TGTGCCTGGAAAGTCGCCGGGGAAAGGAATTCACCCCTCCACTTT. The whole variable domain, filled in from reference TRBV30 and TRBJ1-6, reads SQTIHQWPATLVQPVGSPLSLECTVEGTSNPNLYWYRQAAGRGLQLLFYSVGIGQISSEVPQNLSASRPQDRQFILSSKKLLLSDSGFYLCAWKVAGERNSPLHFGNGTRLTVT.

The chain combines TRBV3-1 (or the pseudogene TRBV3-2) with TRBJ2-5; D is unclear. Trimming removed 0 bases at V and 1 base at J, with 9 bases between. This CDR3 is 15 amino acids long. From germline, CDR1 is LGHDT and CDR2 YNNKEL (reference sequence). The CDR3 sequence: CASSQDEAAQETQYF. The CDR3, as DNA: TGTGCCAGCAGCCAAGACGAGGCAGCCCAAGAGACCCAGTACTTC.

The J gene is TRBJ1-4, the V gene TRBV19; no clear D gene. The CDR3 consists of 16 residues. From germline, CDR1 is LNHDA and CDR2 SQIVND (reference sequence). The V end was cut by 5 bases, the J end by 0 bases, with 13 bases between. The CDR3 is CASSVSAGATNEKLFF. CDR3 nucleotides: TGTGCCAGTAGTGTGTCTGCAGGTGCAACTAATGAAAAACTGTTTTTT.

Turning to this clone: Other DNA sequences from this sample encode an identical CDR3 as well. The CDR3 region has the DNA TGCAGCGTTACGGACAGGGGAAACTATGGCTACACCTTC. It encodes CSVTDRGNYGYTF. The rearrangement links TRBV29-1 to TRBJ1-2; 9 bases are shared with TRBD1. CDR3 size: 13 residues. After removal of 5 bases from V and 2 bases from J, the junction contained 3 bases not matched to a gene. Germline V gene data show CDR1 as SQVTM and CDR2 as ANQGSEA.

The J gene is TRBJ1-4, the V gene TRBV7-9; tentative D call: TRBD1 (5 bases). This CDR3 has 14 amino acids. CDR1 SEHNR and CDR2 FQNEAQ come from the germline V gene (reference sequence). Trimming shortened V by 1 base and J by 7 bases, and 10 bases separated the two germline ends. The CDR3 nucleotides are TGTGCCAGCAGCTTAGGGGGACTGAGTGAAAAACTGTTTTTT. It codes for CASSLGGLSEKLFF.

Note on this clone: One end of the junction is discordant with germline, which a read error may explain. The CDR3 DNA is TGTGCTAGCAGCCTAGGAGTAGGGGGTAGCGGGATAAATGAGCAGTTCTTC. This translates into CASSLGVGGSGINEQFF. The chain carries TRBV7-7 and TRBJ2-1, with 8 bases aligning to TRBD2. The CDR3 covers 17 residues. Germline V CDR1 and CDR2: SSHAT, FNYEAQ (reference sequence).

The chain links TRBV6-2 or TRBV6-3 to TRBJ1-2; 7 bases fit TRBD1. Germline-derived CDR1 and CDR2 are MNHEY and SVGEGT. The CDR3 extends over 15 amino acids. V was clipped by 5 bases and J by 6 bases; unmatched bases: 12. The CDR3 nucleotides read TGTGCCAGCAGTAGAAGCCAGGGGGGCTTGGATGGCTACACCTTC. It is translated as CASSRSQGGLDGYTF.